Listed below are T cell receptor beta chains from one sample, sequenced in a study of shared clonotypes between healthy human individuals. The assay was immunoSEQ multiplex PCR, and TCRdb's table has in-frame clones only and misses some. There are 2 million to 2.5 million clones in the sample; 85% to 95% occur only once, and about 0.37% lies in the top ten. Sequenced input: naive CD4+ T cells from PBMCs. Source of these receptors: a man between 18 and 29 years old in good health. Some clones in this sample may be carry-over from other donors' samples. CDR3s include the opening cysteine and the closing phenylalanine or tryptophan. Each record gives: D gene, J gene, V gene, clone size, CDR3 protein, CDR3 DNA. A D gene is named only where the DNA matches it firmly. A row's size may be missing; if present it is once, few, many or a size class.

>-|TRBJ2-3|TRBV5-6|-
CASTLKSRGGTDTQYF
TGTGCCAGCACCCTTAAATCCCGAGGGGGCACAGATACGCAGTATTTT
>-|TRBJ2-7|TRBV5-1|once
CASSPSVGGPNYEQYF
TGCGCCAGCAGTCCCTCTGTCGGGGGTCCTAACTACGAGCAGTACTTC
>-|TRBJ1-4|TRBV28|-
CASKADRLGGKLFF
TGTGCCAGCAAGGCCGACAGGCTGGGAGGGAAACTGTTTTTT
>TRBD2|TRBJ2-1|TRBV4-1|-
CASSPLGRDRGYNEQFF
TGCGCCAGCAGCCCCCTCGGGAGGGACCGGGGCTACAATGAGCAGTTCTTC
>-|TRBJ1-4|TRBV27|-
CASSLRGGGSTNEKLFF
TGTGCCAGCAGTTTAAGGGGGGGCGGATCTACTAATGAAAAACTGTTTTTT
>-|TRBJ1-1|TRBV18|-
CASSQKHSPEAFF
TGTGCCAGCTCACAAAAACACTCCCCTGAAGCTTTCTTT
>-|TRBJ2-5|TRBV11-2|-
CASSSERRGLGTQYF
TGTGCCAGCAGCTCCGAGAGGCGGGGACTGGGGACCCAGTACTTC
>-|TRBJ2-3|TRBV5-6|-
CASSLVSTDTQYF
TGTGCCAGCAGCTTGGTTAGCACAGATACGCAGTATTTT
>-|TRBJ2-1|TRBV2|-
CASSEAETYIDNEQFF
TGTGCCAGCAGTGAAGCGGAAACGTACATTGACAATGAGCAGTTCTTC
>-|TRBJ1-2|TRBV10-3|-
CAISALSNKGDGYTF
TGTGCCATCAGTGCCCTTAGTAACAAGGGTGATGGCTACACCTTC
>TRBD2|TRBJ2-1|TRBV6-4|-
CASSPGLAGHNEQFF
TGTGCCAGCAGCCCGGGACTAGCGGGCCACAATGAGCAGTTCTTC
>-|TRBJ1-1|TRBV2|-
CASSEQEASRTEAFF
TGTGCCAGCAGTGAACAGGAGGCCTCCCGCACTGAAGCTTTCTTT
>-|TRBJ2-2|TRBV5-4|-
CASSLGVIDTGELFF
TGTGCCAGCAGCTTGGGTGTCATTGACACCGGGGAGCTGTTTTTT
>-|TRBJ1-2|TRBV10-3|-
CAISALTYGYTF
TGTGCCATCAGTGCTCTGACCTATGGCTACACCTTC
>-|TRBJ2-7|TRBV27|-
CASSARVQHEQYF
TGTGCCAGCAGTGCCAGGGTCCAGCACGAGCAGTACTTC
>TRBD2|TRBJ2-1|TRBV5-1|-
CASSFGSSGRAGVEQFF
TGCGCCAGCAGCTTTGGGAGTAGCGGGAGGGCCGGGGTTGAGCAGTTCTTC
>TRBD2|TRBJ2-1|TRBV27|once
CASTPPKAGGTINEQFF
TGTGCCAGCACCCCCCCTAAAGCGGGAGGTACCATCAATGAGCAGTTCTTC
>-|TRBJ2-3|TRBV29-1|-
CSGGGQNTDTQYF
TGCAGCGGGGGGGGACAGAACACAGATACGCAGTATTTT
>TRBD1|TRBJ1-1|TRBV11-2|-
CASSKDRDVNTEAFF
TGTGCCAGCAGCAAAGACAGGGATGTGAACACTGAAGCTTTCTTT
>-|TRBJ2-2|TRBV28|-
CASSLGELFF
TGTGCCAGCAGTTTAGGGGAGCTGTTTTTT